A selection of T cell receptor beta chains follows, all from one sample in a study of CD8+CD57+ T cells in acquired aplastic anemia. MiXCR was run by TCRdb on the reads, yielding one entry per CDR3 protein. Counted here are 150,000 or so distinct CDR3 sequences, 45% to 50% occurring once; the ten biggest clones make up roughly 30%. The sequenced material came from sorted CD4+, CD8+, or CD8+CD57+ T cells (not recorded which) from PBMCs. The receptors here all came from a human donor with aplastic anemia. CDR3s include the opening cysteine and the closing phenylalanine or tryptophan. A D gene is named only where the DNA matches it firmly. Clone size is stated in some rows and not others, as once, few, many or a class when expanded.

d_call: -
clone_size: many
v_call: TRBV6-5
j_call: TRBJ2-7
cdr3_nt: TGTGCCAGCAGTTACTCTAAGGGGCGGTCCTACGAGCAGTACTTC
cdr3_aa: CASSYSKGRSYEQYF

d_call: -
clone_size: -
v_call: TRBV25-1
j_call: TRBJ1-4
cdr3_nt: TGTGCCAGCAGTGATCAAGGGATCGGTGAAAAACTGTTTTTT
cdr3_aa: CASSDQGIGEKLFF

d_call: -
clone_size: few
v_call: TRBV27
j_call: TRBJ2-1
cdr3_nt: TGTGCCAGCAGCCCGACCGGGTCGAGCTCCTACAATGAGCAGTTCTTC
cdr3_aa: CASSPTGSSSYNEQFF

d_call: TRBD1
clone_size: many
v_call: TRBV18
j_call: TRBJ1-2
cdr3_nt: TGTGCCAGCTCATCCGACAGGGTTGGCTACACCTTC
cdr3_aa: CASSSDRVGYTF

d_call: -
clone_size: -
v_call: TRBV7-8
j_call: TRBJ1-2
cdr3_nt: TGTGCCAGCAGCTTAGCGGGAGGGGCGCCTGGCTATGGCTACACCTTC
cdr3_aa: CASSLAGGAPGYGYTF

d_call: TRBD1
clone_size: -
v_call: TRBV7-2
j_call: TRBJ2-6
cdr3_nt: TGTGCCAGCAGCTTGTGGGGACAGGGTACCAACGTCCTGACTTTC
cdr3_aa: CASSLWGQGTNVLTF

d_call: -
clone_size: -
v_call: TRBV7-2
j_call: TRBJ2-3
cdr3_nt: TGTGCCAGCAGCTTTCGAATGTTCACAGATACGCAGTATTTT
cdr3_aa: CASSFRMFTDTQYF

d_call: TRBD1
clone_size: -
v_call: TRBV11-1
j_call: TRBJ1-6
cdr3_nt: TGTGCCAGCAGCTTAGTGGGCAGACAGGGCTATAATTCACCCCTCCACTTT
cdr3_aa: CASSLVGRQGYNSPLHF

d_call: -
clone_size: -
v_call: TRBV7-9
j_call: TRBJ2-1
cdr3_nt: TGTGCCAGCAGCTCACGCCCCCTCAATGAGCAGTTCTTC
cdr3_aa: CASSSRPLNEQFF

d_call: -
clone_size: -
v_call: TRBV7-3
j_call: TRBJ2-2
cdr3_nt: TGTGCCAGCAGCACCTGGGATGAGCTGTTTTTT
cdr3_aa: CASSTWDELFF

d_call: -
clone_size: many
v_call: TRBV13
j_call: TRBJ2-7
cdr3_nt: TGTGCCAGCAGCTTACGGCTAGCCAACTACGAGCAGTACTTC
cdr3_aa: CASSLRLANYEQYF

d_call: -
clone_size: -
v_call: TRBV20-1
j_call: TRBJ1-1
cdr3_nt: TGCAGTGCTAGGAAAAACCGGGACTGGGAAGCTTTCTTT
cdr3_aa: CSARKNRDWEAFF

d_call: -
clone_size: -
v_call: TRBV24-1
j_call: TRBJ1-4
cdr3_nt: TGTGCCACCAGTGATTTGCAGGAAGAAAAACTGTTTTTT
cdr3_aa: CATSDLQEEKLFF

d_call: -
clone_size: -
v_call: TRBV7-6
j_call: TRBJ1-5
cdr3_nt: TGTGCCAGCAGCCTCATGGAGGGGAAACAGCCCCAGCATTTT
cdr3_aa: CASSLMEGKQPQHF

d_call: TRBD1
clone_size: many
v_call: TRBV5-4
j_call: TRBJ2-7
cdr3_nt: TGTGCCAGCAGCGCCCGGGACAGGGGGACCTACGAGCAGTACTTC
cdr3_aa: CASSARDRGTYEQYF

d_call: -
clone_size: -
v_call: TRBV13
j_call: TRBJ2-7
cdr3_nt: TGTGCCAGCAGTGACCAGGACTCCTACGAGCAGTACTTC
cdr3_aa: CASSDQDSYEQYF

d_call: TRBD1
clone_size: many
v_call: TRBV11-3
j_call: TRBJ1-2
cdr3_nt: TGTGCCAGCAGCTTAGTGGACAGGGCCAACTATGGCTACACCTTC
cdr3_aa: CASSLVDRANYGYTF

d_call: -
clone_size: -
v_call: TRBV10-3
j_call: TRBJ2-7
cdr3_nt: TGTGCCATCAGGGCAGGGGGGGGTTCCCACGAGCAGTACTTC
cdr3_aa: CAIRAGGGSHEQYF

d_call: -
clone_size: -
v_call: TRBV24-1
j_call: TRBJ2-2
cdr3_nt: TGTGCCACCAGTCCAGGGCCGGCCACCGGGGAGCTGTTTTTT
cdr3_aa: CATSPGPATGELFF

d_call: TRBD1
clone_size: -
v_call: TRBV5-6
j_call: TRBJ1-5
cdr3_nt: TGTGCCAGCAGCACAGGGGGCGTAGAGAATCAGCCCCAGCATTTT
cdr3_aa: CASSTGGVENQPQHF

d_call: -
clone_size: many
v_call: TRBV20-1
j_call: TRBJ2-7
cdr3_nt: TGCAGTGCTAGACCTAAGAGGGGTACAGGGACGGGAGAGCAGTACTTC
cdr3_aa: CSARPKRGTGTGEQYF

d_call: TRBD1
clone_size: -
v_call: TRBV2
j_call: TRBJ1-1
cdr3_nt: TGTGCCAGCATGATTAGGGGGCACACTGAAGCTTTCTTT
cdr3_aa: CASMIRGHTEAFF

d_call: -
clone_size: many
v_call: TRBV12-3/TRBV12-4
j_call: TRBJ1-5
cdr3_nt: TGTGCCAGCAGTTTCCGTACAGACCTAGACTATAGCAATCAGCCCCAGCATTTT
cdr3_aa: CASSFRTDLDYSNQPQHF

d_call: -
clone_size: -
v_call: TRBV24-1
j_call: TRBJ2-7
cdr3_nt: TGTGCCGCCAGCGACCATTACTCCTACGAGCAGTACTTC
cdr3_aa: CAASDHYSYEQYF

d_call: TRBD1
clone_size: -
v_call: TRBV10-3
j_call: TRBJ2-7
cdr3_nt: TGTGCCATCAGTACCCCGGGACAGGCCTCCTACGAGCAGTACTTC
cdr3_aa: CAISTPGQASYEQYF

d_call: -
clone_size: -
v_call: TRBV7-9
j_call: TRBJ1-6
cdr3_nt: TGTGCCAGTGATGGAGCGTCATATAATTCACCCCTCCACTTT
cdr3_aa: CASDGASYNSPLHF

d_call: -
clone_size: -
v_call: TRBV7-8
j_call: TRBJ1-1
cdr3_nt: TGTGCCAGCAGCTGGACCGGGATCACTGAAGCTTTCTTT
cdr3_aa: CASSWTGITEAFF

d_call: TRBD2
clone_size: -
v_call: TRBV27
j_call: TRBJ2-2
cdr3_nt: TGTGCCAGCAGTTTATCGACTAGCCATTTGGACGGGGAGCTGTTTTTT
cdr3_aa: CASSLSTSHLDGELFF

d_call: -
clone_size: -
v_call: TRBV15
j_call: TRBJ2-7
cdr3_nt: TGTGCCACCAGCAGAGAAGGGCAGGGATACGAGCAGTACTTC
cdr3_aa: CATSREGQGYEQYF

d_call: -
clone_size: -
v_call: TRBV7-9
j_call: TRBJ2-5
cdr3_nt: TGTGCCAGCAGCCAGGGACTCGCCCAAGAGACCCAGTACTTC
cdr3_aa: CASSQGLAQETQYF

d_call: TRBD2
clone_size: -
v_call: TRBV7-9
j_call: TRBJ2-7
cdr3_nt: TGTGCCAGCAGCCCCACCGGCGGGAGCCCCGAGCAGTACTTC
cdr3_aa: CASSPTGGSPEQYF

d_call: TRBD2
clone_size: -
v_call: TRBV20-1
j_call: TRBJ2-7
cdr3_nt: TGCAGTGCCGGCGGGGGGGGCTCTTGGAGTGAAGCGGGCGAGCAGTACTTC
cdr3_aa: CSAGGGGSWSEAGEQYF

d_call: -
clone_size: -
v_call: TRBV18
j_call: TRBJ2-7
cdr3_nt: TGTGCCAGCTCACCAACCGGGTTCTACGAGCAGTACTTC
cdr3_aa: CASSPTGFYEQYF

d_call: -
clone_size: -
v_call: TRBV5-6
j_call: TRBJ2-4
cdr3_nt: TGTGCCAGCAGCTTGCAAACCGGACCTATGCTAGCCAAAAACATTCAGTACTTC
cdr3_aa: CASSLQTGPMLAKNIQYF

d_call: -
clone_size: many
v_call: TRBV20-1
j_call: TRBJ1-2
cdr3_nt: TGCAGTGCTAGGATGGGACCGTCCGCCTACTATGGCTACACCTTC
cdr3_aa: CSARMGPSAYYGYTF

d_call: -
clone_size: -
v_call: TRBV6-1
j_call: TRBJ2-7
cdr3_nt: TGTGCCAGCAGTGAATTTAGCGGATATAAGCAGTACTTC
cdr3_aa: CASSEFSGYKQYF

d_call: -
clone_size: once
v_call: TRBV4-2
j_call: TRBJ1-2
cdr3_nt: TGTGCCAGCAGACACGCCGGGGAGAACTATGGCTACACCTTC
cdr3_aa: CASRHAGENYGYTF

d_call: -
clone_size: many
v_call: TRBV15
j_call: TRBJ2-7
cdr3_nt: TGTGCCACCAGCGAGGACCGAGCCTACGAGCAGTACTTC
cdr3_aa: CATSEDRAYEQYF

d_call: -
clone_size: many
v_call: TRBV6-1
j_call: TRBJ1-2
cdr3_nt: TGTGCCAGCAGTGAAGCCGAGCAGTATGGCTACACCTTC
cdr3_aa: CASSEAEQYGYTF

d_call: TRBD2
clone_size: few
v_call: TRBV30
j_call: TRBJ2-5
cdr3_nt: TGTGCCTGGGCCGGGGGCGGGAGGGGAGGAGAGACCCAGTACTTC
cdr3_aa: CAWAGGGRGGETQYF

d_call: -
clone_size: -
v_call: TRBV3-1
j_call: TRBJ2-1
cdr3_nt: TGTGCCAGCAGCCAATTCAAGGAGGTGGTGTTCTTC
cdr3_aa: CASSQFKEVVFF

d_call: TRBD2
clone_size: -
v_call: TRBV10-3
j_call: TRBJ2-7
cdr3_nt: TGTGCCAGCAGCCACGGGACTAGCGGGAAGGGATCCTACGAGCAGTACTTC
cdr3_aa: CASSHGTSGKGSYEQYF